Listed here are 24 T cell receptor beta chains from one sample, sequenced in a study of HIV-infected patients and healthy controls. Reverse transcription used 450 to 500 ng RNA and constant-region primers for alpha and beta. Each of the alpha and beta chains got its own library through chain-specific third strand synthesis with indices. Each CDR3 protein is one row after TCRdb ran MiXCR on the 5' RACE reads. The table lists over 8,000 distinct CDR3 sequences, 8% to 13% of them singletons, with 15% to 20% in the top ten. Whole blood was used without fractionation, so all unsorted peripheral T cells were included. The sample in question was blood, obtained before antiretroviral therapy. These receptors were collected from an adult with HIV infection.

This clonotype was picked up many times. The chain uses TRBV24-1 and TRBJ2-6; no clear D gene. Between the trimmed V and J ends, which lost 6 bases and 0 bases, there was a span of 8 bases. Germline V gene sequence: CDR1 KGHDR, CDR2 SFDVKD. CDR3 length equals 15 residues. CDR3 loop: CATSNSPSGANVLTF. The CDR3 nucleotides read TGTGCCACCAGTAACAGCCCCTCTGGGGCCAACGTCCTGACTTTC.

This clonotype was detected once. The V and J genes are TRBV7-2 and TRBJ2-3; D remains ambiguous. The CDR3 runs to 15 residues. Trimming removed 4 bases from V and 4 bases from J, with 15 bases in between. CDR1 and CDR2 (germline): SGHTA, FQGNSA. CDR3 sequence (DNA): TGTGCCAGCAGCTCTTCCTCGATATCGGCAGATACGCAGTATTTT. This encodes CASSSSSISADTQYF.

This clonotype was detected ten times or more. This chain uses TRBV7-2 with TRBJ2-7, with 15 bases aligning to TRBD2. This CDR3 region has 19 residues. The germline V gene has CDR1 SGHTA and CDR2 FQGNSA. Germline trimming cut 5 bases from V and 7 bases from J; bases unmatched to any gene: 18. The CDR3 loop reads CASSVSPPGTSGRLGEQYF. CDR3 in DNA: TGTGCCAGCAGCGTATCCCCACCCGGGACTAGCGGGAGGCTCGGAGAGCAGTACTTC.

This clonotype was recorded at least ten times. The J gene is TRBJ1-3, the V gene TRBV28; TRBD1 is a possible D gene (6 bases). The CDR3 contains 12 residues. Per the germline V gene, CDR1 is MDHEN and CDR2 is SYDVKM. The V end was cut by 6 bases, the J end by 4 bases, with 7 bases between. CDR3 protein: CASRGAGNTIYF. CDR3 in DNA: TGTGCCAGCAGGGGGGCCGGAAACACCATATATTTT.

The chain recombines TRBV4-3 with TRBJ1-2; 8 bases align to TRBD1. CDR1 is LGHNA, CDR2 YSLEER, per germline. V lost 4 bases to trimming and J lost 2 bases; unmatched junction nucleotides: 3. This CDR3 has 14 residues. The CDR3 DNA reads as TGCGCCAGCAGCCCCGGACAGGGCAACTATGGCTACACCTTC. This translates into CASSPGQGNYGYTF.

This clonotype was picked up many times. V usage is TRBV11-2 and J usage is TRBJ2-3; possibly TRBD1 for D (6 bases). The V end was cut by 4 bases, the J end by 0 bases, with 11 bases between. Germline CDR1 is SGHAT and CDR2 is FQNNGV. The CDR3 totals 15 residues. The CDR3, as DNA: TGTGCCAGCAGCTCAGGGACATCTAGCACAGATACGCAGTATTTT. The encoded protein is CASSSGTSSTDTQYF.

This clonotype was recorded many times. The chain combines TRBV7-6 with TRBJ2-5, with D hard to call. Trimming stripped 2 bases from V and 1 base from J, with 5 bases between. Per the germline V gene, CDR1 is SGHVS and CDR2 is FNYEAQ. This CDR3 spans 13 amino acids. CDR3 sequence (DNA): TGTGCCAGCAGCTTAACGATCCAAGAGACCCAGTACTTC. Amino acid sequence: CASSLTIQETQYF.

At least ten counts were recorded for this clonotype. The J gene is TRBJ2-3, the V gene TRBV5-1; TRBD1 matches at 9 bases. Germline V CDR1 and CDR2: SGHRS, YFSETQ. The CDR3 has 15 residues. V trimming: 4 bases; J trimming: 4 bases; junction bases outside the gene matches: 7. CDR3 sequence: CASSQTGGSADTQYF. In DNA form, the CDR3 reads TGCGCCAGCAGCCAGACAGGGGGGTCAGCAGATACGCAGTATTTT.

This clonotype was seen many times. V usage is TRBV3-1 and J usage is TRBJ2-7; a weak D match, TRBD2 (5 bases). Germline V gene data show CDR1 as LGHDT and CDR2 as YNNKEL (reference sequence). V lost 1 base to trimming and J lost 4 bases, with 8 bases between them. CDR3 size: 13 residues. The CDR3 is CASSQVEGYEQYF. In DNA, the CDR3 is TGTGCCAGCAGCCAAGTCGAGGGTTACGAGCAGTACTTC.

This clonotype ranks as medium-sized. The gene calls are TRBV7-6 and TRBJ2-6, with 13 bases lining up with TRBD2. This CDR3 is 19 amino acids long. The germline V gene encodes CDR1 SGHVS and CDR2 FNYEAQ. J gave up 2 bases and V 1 base, and 5 bases lay outside the gene matches. Written as DNA, the CDR3 is TGTGCCAGCAGCTTAGGTGCCGGACTAGCGGGGGCTGGGGCCAACGTCCTGACTTTC. The encoded protein is CASSLGAGLAGAGANVLTF. The variable domain in full, completed from reference TRBV7-6 and TRBJ2-6, reads GAGVSQSPRYKVTKRGQDVALRCDPISGHVSLYWYRQALGQGPEFLTYFNYEAQQDKSGLPNDRFSAERPEGSISTLTIQRTEQRDSAMYRCASSLGAGLAGAGANVLTFGAGSRLTVL.

This clonotype was counted at least ten times. The chain links TRBV19 to TRBJ2-1, with 11 positions matching TRBD2. The V gene end was trimmed by 3 bases and the J gene end by 7 bases; junction bases not matched to a gene: 5. CDR1 LNHDA and CDR2 SQIVND come from the germline V gene (reference sequence). CDR3 length equals 15 residues. The CDR3 nucleotides read TGTGCCAGTAGTATTATTAGCGGGAGGGGAAATGAGCAGTTCTTC. Its translation: CASSIISGRGNEQFF.

This clonotype was seen many times. This chain joins TRBV6-2 or TRBV6-3 and TRBJ2-7; 8 bases match TRBD2. Germline V gene sequence: CDR1 MNHEY, CDR2 SVGEGT. The CDR3 has 19 amino acids. J lost 4 bases, V lost 1 base, and 18 bases had no gene match. CDR3 sequence (DNA): TGTGCCAGCAGTTACTTCGCGGGAGGAGCGGGAGCGAATCGGTACGAGCAGTACTTC. This gives the protein CASSYFAGGAGANRYEQYF.

This chain joins TRBV2 and TRBJ1-1; no clear D. Trimming cost V 8 bases and J 1 base, with 8 bases left between them. Looked up from germline, CDR1 is SNHLY and CDR2 is FYNNEI. CDR3 size: 12 residues. The CDR3 nucleotides read TGTGCCAGCGGATGGGGGAACACTGAAGCTTTCTTT. Protein: CASGWGNTEAFF.

Relative to its sample, this clonotype is medium-sized. J is TRBJ2-1 and V is TRBV29-1, with D unclear. V was trimmed by 5 bases and J by 8 bases, leaving 19 bases between them. The CDR3 length is 14 residues. Germline CDR1 and CDR2: SQVTM and ANQGSEA. CDR3 DNA sequence: TGCAGCGTTTCGGGTCAAGAGGAAGATCATGAGCAGTTCTTC. Translating gives CSVSGQEEDHEQFF.

In this sample, this clonotype turned up many times. The V and J genes are TRBV6-5 and TRBJ1-4, with 8 bases lining up with TRBD1. This CDR3 is built from 14 residues. The germline CDR1 and CDR2 sequences are MNHEY and SVGAGI. V lost 6 bases, J lost 5 bases, and 5 bases stayed unmatched. The CDR3 region has the DNA TGTGCCAGCAGGGTGACAGGGGAGAATGAAAAACTGTTTTTT. Protein sequence: CASRVTGENEKLFF.

This clonotype has a count of ten or more. The V and J genes are TRBV5-1 and TRBJ2-1; maybe TRBD1 (5 bases). Trimming stripped 0 bases from V and 4 bases from J, with 11 bases between. The germline gives CDR1 SGHRS, CDR2 YFSETQ. The CDR3 covers 15 residues. In DNA form, the CDR3 reads TGCGCCAGCAGCTTGGTGACAGATTCTTACAATGAGCAGTTCTTC. Its protein is CASSLVTDSYNEQFF.

Ten or more counts support this clonotype. The rearrangement links TRBV29-1 to TRBJ1-1; D unresolved. V was shortened by 6 bases and J by 5 bases, with 22 bases between the two germline ends. The germline V gene encodes CDR1 SQVTM and CDR2 ANQGSEA. CDR3 length: 15 amino acids. DNA of the CDR3: TGCAGCGTGCGAACCTCTAACTGGTCGGGTACTGAAGCTTTCTTT. This encodes CSVRTSNWSGTEAFF.

This clonotype was counted at least ten times. This chain uses TRBV5-1 with TRBJ2-5, with D perhaps TRBD1 (6 bases). This CDR3 comprises 18 residues. Germline CDR1 reads SGHRS; CDR2 reads YFSETQ. Trimming removed 2 bases from V and 5 bases from J, with 25 bases in between. The CDR3 sequence is CASSFFSGTQDALETQYF. The DNA for the CDR3 is TGCGCCAGCAGCTTTTTCTCCGGGACACAAGATGCCCTGGAGACCCAGTACTTC.

The chain joins TRBV2 to TRBJ1-5; perhaps TRBD1 as D (6 bases). CDR1 and CDR2 from the germline V gene are SNHLY and FYNNEI. V gave up 6 bases and J gave up 4 bases, with 19 bases separating them. The CDR3 contains 16 residues. CDR3 nucleotide sequence: TGTGCCAGCAGAGATAAGCCTGGGACACCAAATCAGCCCCAGCATTTT. Amino acids: CASRDKPGTPNQPQHF.

This clonotype was counted at least ten times. This chain uses TRBV28 with TRBJ2-1; 10 positions match TRBD1. This CDR3 has 16 amino acids. The V segment lost 3 bases and the J segment 3 bases; nucleotides outside the gene matches: 5. Germline loops: CDR1 MDHEN, CDR2 SYDVKM. The CDR3, as DNA: TGTGCCAGCAGTTTGACAGGGGGCCAAATCTACAATGAGCAGTTCTTC. Its protein product is CASSLTGGQIYNEQFF.

This clonotype occurred many times. The chain uses TRBV7-9 and TRBJ2-3; D remains unclear. The CDR3 covers 15 residues. The germline gives CDR1 SEHNR, CDR2 FQNEAQ (reference sequence). The germline V and J ends were trimmed by 1 base and 0 bases, with 8 bases remaining between them. CDR3 loop: CASSLGFKSTDTQYF. CDR3 DNA sequence: TGTGCCAGCAGCTTAGGTTTCAAAAGCACAGATACGCAGTATTTT.

This clonotype appeared many times. The rearrangement uses TRBV20-1 and TRBJ1-1; 9 nucleotides align to TRBD1. The V and J ends lost 3 bases and 0 bases, in that order; junction bases with no gene match: 11. The germline CDR1 and CDR2 sequences are DFQATT and SNEGSKA (reference sequence). The CDR3 covers 17 residues. The CDR3 region has the DNA TGCAGTGCTAGTGGGGGACAGGGAAGGGGGATGAACACTGAAGCTTTCTTT. This sequence encodes CSASGGQGRGMNTEAFF.

In its sample, this clonotype was seen many times. The chain joins TRBV7-3 to TRBJ2-7; tentatively, D is TRBD1 or TRBD2 (5 bases each). Trimming left V 0 bases short and J 6 bases short, with 9 bases between. Germline V lookup: CDR1 SGHTA, CDR2 FQGTGA. This CDR3 has 13 residues. CDR3 sequence reads: CASSLTGVSEQYF. CDR3 nucleotide sequence: TGTGCCAGCAGCTTAACGGGGGTAAGCGAGCAGTACTTC. Variable domain in full (rest from reference TRBV7-3 and TRBJ2-7): GAGVSQTPSNKVTEKGKYVELRCDPISGHTALYWYRQSLGQGPEFLIYFQGTGAADDSGLPNDRFFAVRPEGSVSTLKIQRTERGDSAVYLCASSLTGVSEQYFGPGTRLTVT.

By sample share, this clonotype is medium-sized. The chain links TRBV5-6 to TRBJ2-1; 10 bases fit TRBD2. The CDR3 extends over 18 amino acids. In germline, CDR1 is SGHDT, CDR2 YYEEEE. V was clipped by 5 bases and J by 0 bases; unmatched bases: 11. The CDR3 protein is CASREASGGLSSYNEQFF. As DNA, the CDR3 is TGTGCCAGCAGGGAGGCTAGCGGGGGCCTGAGCTCCTACAATGAGCAGTTCTTC.